The 7 T cell receptor beta chains below come from one sample, sequenced in a study of shared clonotypes between healthy human individuals. Some clones are missing from TCRdb's copy, which holds only in-frame ones; the method was immunoSEQ multiplex PCR. This table has around 2,000,000 clones, roughly 94% appearing once. The specimen was naive CD4+ T cells sorted from blood. The subset is: CD45RA+ positively selected. Receptors were obtained from a man younger than 35 in good health.

Comment on this clone: Different DNA sequences within this sample yield the same CDR3. The chain couples TRBV5-1 to TRBJ2-3; perhaps TRBD2 as D (7 bases). Trimming removed 4 bases from V and 2 bases from J, with 11 bases in between. The length of the CDR3 is 14 residues. Germline CDR1 and CDR2: SGHRS and YFSETQ. Here the CDR3 DNA reads TGCGCCAGCAGCCCGGGGGGCCCCACAGATACGCAGTATTTT. It encodes CASSPGGPTDTQYF.

The chain combines TRBV27 with TRBJ2-7; 7 bases fit TRBD2. Germline CDR1 reads MNHEY; CDR2 reads SMNVEV (reference sequence). Trimming at V came to 5 bases and at J to 5 bases, leaving 9 bases not matched to a gene. CDR3 length equals 14 residues. The CDR3 DNA reads TGTGCCAGCAGTCTCCGGACTAGTCGCGACGAGCAGTACTTC. This sequence encodes CASSLRTSRDEQYF.

The J gene is TRBJ2-3, the V gene TRBV7-2; no clear D gene. The CDR3 is 15 residues long. The germline gives CDR1 SGHTA, CDR2 FQGNSA. Trimming took off 1 base at V and 4 bases at J, with 12 bases between the two ends. The CDR3: CASSLEPSFADTQYF. CDR3 DNA sequence: TGTGCCAGCAGCTTAGAGCCTAGTTTTGCAGATACGCAGTATTTT.

In its sample, this clone was seen a few times. The gene calls are TRBV6-1 and TRBJ1-1, with a tentative D call TRBD1 (6 bases). V was clipped by 1 base and J by 4 bases, with 19 bases between them. This CDR3 comprises 17 residues. The germline gives CDR1 MNHNS, CDR2 SASEGT. Here the CDR3 DNA reads TGTGCCAGCAGTGAAGGACGGCTGGGGGCATCGGGCACTGAAGCTTTCTTT. Translated, it gives CASSEGRLGASGTEAFF.

The chain carries TRBV9 and TRBJ2-7; tentatively, D is TRBD2 (6 bases). Between the trimmed V and J ends, which lost 0 bases and 6 bases, there was a span of 19 bases. Per germline, CDR1 SGDLS and CDR2 YYNGEE. CDR3 length: 16 amino acids. CDR3 loop: CASSVGVGTGTVEQYF. In DNA form, the CDR3 reads TGTGCCAGCAGCGTAGGAGTTGGGACCGGGACTGTCGAGCAGTACTTC.

Concerning this clone itself: The same CDR3 can be traced to other DNA sequences in this sample. The rearrangement links TRBV5-1 to TRBJ2-2; no firm D call. The CDR3 length is 12 residues. Germline CDR1 is SGHRS and CDR2 is YFSETQ. The V and J ends lost 0 bases and 6 bases respectively, with 3 bases between them. Here the CDR3 reads CASSLVAGELFF. CDR3 coding DNA: TGCGCCAGCAGCTTGGTCGCCGGGGAGCTGTTTTTT.

This chain joins TRBV5-6 and TRBJ1-1; 9 bases are a match to TRBD1. The trim removed 4 bases at V and 1 base at J, leaving 5 bases unmatched. This CDR3 spans 15 amino acids. Per the germline V gene, CDR1 is SGHDT and CDR2 is YYEEEE. In DNA, the CDR3 is TGTGCCAGCAGCGCCGGGACAGGGACGAACACTGAAGCTTTCTTT. It encodes CASSAGTGTNTEAFF.